This T cell receptor beta chain was sequenced for a study of low-dose radiotherapy and immunotherapy resistance in tumors (dated by TCRdb to between 2020 and 2023). Study-level background: In Cohort 1, 0.5 Gy per fraction was delivered every 2 weeks, and a total PTV dose of 6.5 Gy was prescribed. Trial participants were not randomized into treatment groups. Starting on cycle 1 day 1, patients took 300 mg of aspirin by mouth once a day for four cycles. Eight patients were included in the translational analysis: three from the first dose cohort and the first five from the second dose cohort. Every two weeks, patients got intravenous cyclophosphamide at 200 mg/m2, given one day ahead of each radiation and immunotherapy administration. For Cohort 2, the dose was 1 Gy per fraction given every two weeks, adding up to 13 Gy in total across 26 weeks. Nivolumab was administered intravenously as a 240 mg flat dose every two weeks, and ipilimumab was administered intravenously at 1 mg/kg every six weeks.

The donors came from RACIN, which was a single-arm phase I dose-escalation trial that paired nivolumab and ipilimumab with aspirin, low-dose cyclophosphamide and low-dose radiotherapy. Eligible patients had advanced, TIL-negative solid tumors. CDR1 and CDR2 (SQVTM, ANQGSEA) derive from the germline V gene. The CDR3 runs 12 residues from the cysteine to the phenylalanine. Only the CDR3 part of the read is kept: 36 bases, read in frame from the first base. To make first-strand cDNA, Superscript III was used along with a set of TRAV- and TRBV-specific primers so that both the TCRalpha and TCRbeta chains were covered. TCRs were amplified for about 18 PCR cycles with Phusion, using a constant-region primer paired with the adapter attached to the V primers. The MessageAmp II aRNA Amplification Kit was used to amplify the isolated mRNA, with in vitro transcription run for around 15 hours at 37 degrees C. The Dynabeads mRNA DIRECT Purification Kit was used to isolate the mRNA for TCR sequencing. Indexed Illumina adapters were added in a second Phusion PCR of about 24 cycles, and the PCR products were purified with AMPure XP beads. In the authors' own workflow: Using custom Perl scripts, TCR sequences that encoded the same protein were pooled, out-of-frame sequences were dropped, and the abundance of each clonotype was calculated. The analysis excluded TCR sequences that were supported by just one read. Among the metrics used to describe the repertoires were Shannon entropy, Gini index, clonality, richness, and the frequency of TCRs shared between repertoires. TCRdb ran its own pipeline on the public reads, namely fastp trimming at Q25 and MiXCR clone calling, and kept in-frame beta chains. Records with the same CDR3 protein are collapsed into one entry carrying the most frequent genes and DNA. TCRdb, rather than the study authors, made the V and J calls. Recorded for this sample are 11,000 to 15,000 distinct CDR3 sequences; under 80% of them occurred a single time. The leading ten clones occupy about 5% of the sample.

Turning to this clonotype: It has no known antigen specificity. There are no base qualities to consult, and no much larger clone falls within one base.

The origin of this receptor is a human donor with advanced metastatic prostate, ovarian, gallbladder or colorectal cancer (not recorded which). This table probably holds off-target reads from a library built for another chain. The chain is assembled from TRBV29-1 and TRBJ2-3; tentative D gene TRBD2, with 6 bases matching. Read as DNA, the sequence is TGCTCTGCCGGGACTGGCACAGATACGCAGTATTTT. The resulting protein is CSAGTGTDTQYF.